Below are 4 T cell receptor beta chains sequenced from a single sample in a study of blood T cell repertoires in COVID-19. Profiling relied on immunoSEQ multiplex PCR, and the TCRdb table lists in-frame clones only, not all of them. Among about 240,000 clones listed, around nine tenths were seen once. Source material: PBMCs or T cells enriched from blood (not recorded which). The receptors were gathered from a woman in her twenties or thirties who had recovered from COVID-19.

The genes are TRBV19 and TRBJ2-5; D possibly corresponds to TRBD1 (6 bases). V gave up 4 bases and J gave up 0 bases, with 12 bases separating them. The CDR3 runs to 15 residues. The V gene's germline CDR1 is LNHDA and CDR2 SQIVND (reference sequence). The CDR3 bases are TGTGCCAGTAGTACAGGGGCGCCGTACCAAGAGACCCAGTACTTC. The encoded protein is CASSTGAPYQETQYF.

The chain combines TRBV4-2 with TRBJ1-2; 7 nucleotides line up with TRBD1. With V trimmed by 0 bases and J by 2 bases, 6 bases remained unmatched. Germline V gene data show CDR1 as LGHNA and CDR2 as YNFKEQ. The CDR3 spans 16 residues. The CDR3 loop reads CASSQDPGQRNYGYTF. The CDR3 nucleotides are TGTGCCAGCAGCCAAGACCCGGGACAGCGAAACTATGGCTACACCTTC.

This chain joins TRBV30 and TRBJ1-1, with 8 positions matching TRBD1. V lost 4 bases and J lost 6; bases outside the gene matches: 13. The CDR3 runs 15 residues. Germline CDR1 and CDR2: GTSNPN and SVGIG (reference sequence). Written as DNA, the CDR3 is TGTGCCTGGACGCGGGTGGACAGGGAGGGTCCTGAAGCTTTCTTT. Residues: CAWTRVDREGPEAFF.

This chain uses TRBV27 with TRBJ1-2; D perhaps matches TRBD1 (6 bases). V was pared by 6 bases and J by 8 bases, with 19 bases between. CDR1 is MNHEY and CDR2 is SMNVEV in the germline V gene (reference sequence). The CDR3 is 14 amino acids. DNA of the CDR3: TGTGCCAGCAGGACCTACAGGGAGGGGTTAGGCTACACCTTC. Translating it yields CASRTYREGLGYTF.